Included here is one TCR beta chain sequence, with context. This entry comes from a study of blood T cell repertoires in COVID-19. TCRdb keeps only in-frame clones here, not all; method: immunoSEQ multiplex PCR. The repertoire consists of 380,000 or so clones, with 80% to 90% occurring once and the leading ten covering 1% to 1.5%. The CDR3 has 16 residues. Germline V CDR1 and CDR2: LGHNA, YNFKEQ. V was pared by 1 base and J by 5 bases, with 11 bases of the junction left unmatched. The chain recombines TRBV4-2 with TRBJ2-7; 7 bases are shared with TRBD1. Sequenced: PBMCs or T cells enriched from blood (not recorded which). The TCR originated in a man aged 25-40 years who had recovered from COVID-19. The DNA for the CDR3 is TGTGCCAGCAGCCAAGGACAGGGCCTCTTTCGGGACGAGCAGTACTTC. Its protein product is CASSQGQGLFRDEQYF.